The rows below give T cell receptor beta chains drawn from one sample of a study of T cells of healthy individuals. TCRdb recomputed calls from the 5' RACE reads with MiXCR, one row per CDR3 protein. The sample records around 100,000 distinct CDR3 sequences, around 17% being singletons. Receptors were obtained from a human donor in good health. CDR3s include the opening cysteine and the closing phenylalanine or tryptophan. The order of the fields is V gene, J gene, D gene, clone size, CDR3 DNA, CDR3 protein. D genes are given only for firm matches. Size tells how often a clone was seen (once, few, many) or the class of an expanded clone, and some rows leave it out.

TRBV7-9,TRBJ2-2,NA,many,TGTGCCAGCAGCTTTAACCGGGACACCGGGGAGCTGTTTTTT,CASSFNRDTGELFF
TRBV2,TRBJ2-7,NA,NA,TGTGCCAGCAGTGCCCTCGGCGAGCAGTACTTC,CASSALGEQYF
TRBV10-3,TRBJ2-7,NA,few,TGTGCCATCAGATCGGACAGAGCCTCCTACGAGCAGTACTTC,CAIRSDRASYEQYF
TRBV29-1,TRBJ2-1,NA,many,TGCAGCGCCTTGGGAGGCAAACATATCAATGAGCAGTTCTTC,CSALGGKHINEQFF
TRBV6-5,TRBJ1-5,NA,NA,TGTGCCAGCAGTTACTTGGGGAGGGATCAGCCCCAGCATTTT,CASSYLGRDQPQHF
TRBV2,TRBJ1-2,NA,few,TGTGCCAGCGGGGGGCGCGGGTATGGCTACACCTTC,CASGGRGYGYTF
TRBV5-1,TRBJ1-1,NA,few,TGCGCCAGCAGCTTGTACAGAGACCGCACTGAAGCTTTCTTT,CASSLYRDRTEAFF
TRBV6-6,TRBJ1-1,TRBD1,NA,TGTGCCAGCCTCACAGGGGATGGGAGAGCTGAAGCTTTCTTT,CASLTGDGRAEAFF
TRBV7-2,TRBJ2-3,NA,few,TGTGCCAGCAGCGCCTTACGGGGGCGCACAGATACGCAGTATTTT,CASSALRGRTDTQYF
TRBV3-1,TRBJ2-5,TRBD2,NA,TGTGTCAGCAGCCAAGAAAAGGGACTAGAACGGACCCAGTACTTC,CVSSQEKGLERTQYF
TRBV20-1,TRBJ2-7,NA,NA,TGCAGTGCTCTTAAGACCCTCTCCTACGAGCAGTACTTC,CSALKTLSYEQYF
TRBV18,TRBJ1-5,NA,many,TGTGCCAGCTCACCACGGGTTTCCCAATCTCAGGGGCAGCCCCAGCATTTT,CASSPRVSQSQGQPQHF
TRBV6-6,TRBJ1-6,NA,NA,TGTGCCAGCAGCCGAACCCGAGGAAATTCACCCCTCCACTTT,CASSRTRGNSPLHF
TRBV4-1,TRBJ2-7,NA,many,TGCGCCAGCAGCCAAGCACAGGGTCTAGTTGGCGAGCAGTACTTC,CASSQAQGLVGEQYF
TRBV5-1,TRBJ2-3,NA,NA,TGCGCCAGCGGACCGTGGGGCACAGATACGCAGTATTTT,CASGPWGTDTQYF
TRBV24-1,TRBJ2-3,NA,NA,TGTGCCACCAGTGATGGGACTCGAGATACGCAGTATTTT,CATSDGTRDTQYF
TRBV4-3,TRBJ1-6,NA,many,TGCGCCAGCAGCCAGACAGGAGGGAATTCACCCCTCCACTTT,CASSQTGGNSPLHF
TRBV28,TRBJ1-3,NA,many,TGTGCCAGCAGTCCAAGGGCCTTTGGAAACACCATATATTTT,CASSPRAFGNTIYF
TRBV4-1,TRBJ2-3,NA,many,TGCGCCAGCAGCCAAGGTACCGAGGATACGCAGTATTTT,CASSQGTEDTQYF
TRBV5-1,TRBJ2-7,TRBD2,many,TGCGCCAGCAGCTTGGGACTAGCGGACTCCTACGAGCAGTACTTC,CASSLGLADSYEQYF
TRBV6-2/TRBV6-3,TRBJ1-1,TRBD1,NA,TGTGCCAGCAGCGACAGGGAAGCGACTGAAGCTTTCTTT,CASSDREATEAFF
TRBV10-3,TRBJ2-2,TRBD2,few,TGTGCCATCAGTGAGGTTATGGGCGGGAGCACCGGGGAGCTGTTTTTT,CAISEVMGGSTGELFF
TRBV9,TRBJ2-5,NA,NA,TGTGCCAGCAGCGTAGAGAGTACCACAGGAGGAGAGACCCAGTACTTC,CASSVESTTGGETQYF
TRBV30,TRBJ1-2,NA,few,TGTGCCTGGAGATACCGGGCTCCGCTAAGCTATGGCTACACCTTC,CAWRYRAPLSYGYTF
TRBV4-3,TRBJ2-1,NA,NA,TGCGCCAGCAGCCAAGATGGGGTAGCGGAGTACAATGAGCAGTTCTTC,CASSQDGVAEYNEQFF
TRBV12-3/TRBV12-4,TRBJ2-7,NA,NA,TGTGCCAGCAACCGAGGGGGGTCCTACGAGCAGTACTTC,CASNRGGSYEQYF
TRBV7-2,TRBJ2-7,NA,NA,TGTGCCAGCAGCTCCGTGGGGAGTCGCGAGCAGTACTTC,CASSSVGSREQYF
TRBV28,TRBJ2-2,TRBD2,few,TGTGCCAGCAGTTCGCGGGGGGCCAGGGTCGGGGAGCTGTTTTTT,CASSSRGARVGELFF
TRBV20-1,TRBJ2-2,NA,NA,TGCAGTGCTAGAGCTCCGGGACTCGACACCGGGGAGCTGTTTTTT,CSARAPGLDTGELFF
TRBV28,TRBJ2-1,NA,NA,TGTGCCAGCTCAGGGGTCTCGGATTTTGGTGAGCAGTTCTTC,CASSGVSDFGEQFF
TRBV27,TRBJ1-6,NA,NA,TGTGCCAGTAAAGCAGGAGGATTTGCTTCACCCCTCCACTTT,CASKAGGFASPLHF
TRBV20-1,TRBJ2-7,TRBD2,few,TGCAGTGCTAGACCCTCCGCGGGGACTAGCGGTTTTTGGGAGCAGTACTTC,CSARPSAGTSGFWEQYF
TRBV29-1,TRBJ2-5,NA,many,TGCAGCACCCAGGGGCTAGGAGAGACCCAGTACTTC,CSTQGLGETQYF
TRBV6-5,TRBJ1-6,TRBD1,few,TGTGCCAGCAGTTACTCGAACAGGGGAGGGAATTCACCCCTCCACTTT,CASSYSNRGGNSPLHF
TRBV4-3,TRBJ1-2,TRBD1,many,TGCGCCAGCAGCCACGACAGGGAATTTAACTATGGCTACACCTTC,CASSHDREFNYGYTF
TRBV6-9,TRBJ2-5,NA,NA,TGTGCCAGCAGGAAAGAGACCCAGTACTTC,CASRKETQYF
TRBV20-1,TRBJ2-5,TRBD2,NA,TGCAGTGCTAGAGCGACTAGCGGGGATCTAGAGACCCAGTACTTC,CSARATSGDLETQYF
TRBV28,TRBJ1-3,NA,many,TGTGCCAGTTCCCCGCCCGGGACAATAAGAAACACCATATATTTT,CASSPPGTIRNTIYF
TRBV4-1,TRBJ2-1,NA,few,TGCGCCAGCAGCCAAGGGGGTGAGCAGTTCTTC,CASSQGGEQFF
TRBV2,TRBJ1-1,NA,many,TGTGCCAGCAGTGAATATTCCCTTCGGTACACTGAAGCTTTCTTT,CASSEYSLRYTEAFF
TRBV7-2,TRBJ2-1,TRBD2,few,TGTGCCAGCAGCTTCCGATTGGCTAGCGGCAACAATGAGCAGTTCTTC,CASSFRLASGNNEQFF
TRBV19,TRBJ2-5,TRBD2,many,TGTGCCAGTAAGACTAGCGGGGGCGGAACCCAGTACTTC,CASKTSGGGTQYF
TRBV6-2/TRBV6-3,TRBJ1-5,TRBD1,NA,TGTGCCAGCAGTTACTCGATATTGGGACAGAGAAATCAGCCCCAGCATTTT,CASSYSILGQRNQPQHF
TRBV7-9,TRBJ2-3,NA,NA,TGTGCCAGCAGCTTAGAGACCGTTACAGATACGCAGTATTTT,CASSLETVTDTQYF
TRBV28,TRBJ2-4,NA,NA,TGTGCCAGCAGGCCGGGCCCACCCAAAAACATTCAGTACTTC,CASRPGPPKNIQYF
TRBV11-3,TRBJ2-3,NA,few,TGTGCCAGCAGCTTAGATGCACATGGGGTAGATACGCAGTATTTT,CASSLDAHGVDTQYF
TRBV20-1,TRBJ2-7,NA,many,TGCAGTGCTCGTGAACGGCCCCTGAGCTCCTACGAGCAGTACTTC,CSARERPLSSYEQYF
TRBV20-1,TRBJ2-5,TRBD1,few,TGCAGTGCTAGAGGGGACAGGGGTGTTGAAGAGACCCAGTACTTC,CSARGDRGVEETQYF
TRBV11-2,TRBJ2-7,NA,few,TGTGCCAGCACCGCAAACACGGTTAGCTCCTACGAGCAGTACTTC,CASTANTVSSYEQYF
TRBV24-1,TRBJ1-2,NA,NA,TGTGCCACCAGTGAAGGGAATCTCGATGGCTACACCTTC,CATSEGNLDGYTF
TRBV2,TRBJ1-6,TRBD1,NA,TGTGCCAGCAGTGAAAGGAGACAGGGGGGCTCACCCCTCCACTTT,CASSERRQGGSPLHF
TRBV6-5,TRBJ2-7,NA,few,TGTGCCAGCAGTTACCCCGCCGGCGGCGACTACGAGCAGTACTTC,CASSYPAGGDYEQYF
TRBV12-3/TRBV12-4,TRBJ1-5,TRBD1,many,TGTGCCAGCAGTTTCATATTGACAGGGAACCTTAATCAGCCCCAGCATTTT,CASSFILTGNLNQPQHF
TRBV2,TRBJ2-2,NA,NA,TGTGCCAGCAAGCCAGAGCACCTAAACACCGGGGAGCTGTTTTTT,CASKPEHLNTGELFF